The clone carrying this T cell receptor beta chain was observed a handful of times. Profiling relied on immunoSEQ multiplex PCR, and the TCRdb table lists in-frame clones only, not all of them. The table shows around 31,000 clones, with approximately 90% occurring only once. This specimen belongs to a study of neoadjuvant anti-PD-1 for oral cavity cancer. CDR1 and CDR2 (germline): LNHDA, SQIVND (reference sequence). The CDR3 runs 14 residues. V shed 5 bases and J shed 7 bases, with 15 bases lying between them. This receptor was obtained from a person between 35 and 79 years old with oral cavity squamous cell carcinoma. The sequencing used PBMCs, collected before nivolumab (anti-PD-1) treatment. V and J are TRBV19 and TRBJ1-5; D perhaps matches TRBD1 (6 bases). The CDR3 nucleotides are TGTGCCAGTAGTCCTGGGGGGCTCGGGCAGCCCCAGCATTTT. This codes for CASSPGGLGQPQHF.